Below are 32 T cell receptor beta chains sequenced from a single sample in a study of blood T cell repertoires in COVID-19 (dated by TCRdb to between 2020 and 2021). The library relied on the immunoSEQ multiplex PCR assay. Imported from immuneACCESS, the table was reduced by TCRdb to in-frame sequences with V and J called. These copies leave out some clones; in studies compared against another copy, an unresolved V gene accounts for under half, and the cause of the remainder is not known. The sample table lists 200,000 to 300,000 clones, roughly 84% of them with a count of one. Jointly, the top ten make up 4.2% of the sample. What was sequenced was peripheral blood. These receptors were taken from a man aged 55 to 70 with acute or convalescent COVID-19.

This clone was seen repeatedly, ten times or more. The chain has TRBV7-9 and TRBJ2-3; D is uncertain. The CDR3 is made up of 13 amino acids. Germline-derived CDR1 and CDR2 are SEHNR and FQNEAQ (reference sequence). Between the trimmed V and J ends, which lost 5 bases and 6 bases, there was a span of 12 bases. The CDR3 loop is CASSPVGSDTQYF. The CDR3 coding sequence is TGTGCCAGCAGCCCGGTCGGTTCTGATACGCAGTATTTT. Looking up the rest from reference TRBV7-9 and TRBJ2-3 gives the full variable domain: DTGVSQNPRHKITKRGQNVTFRCDPISEHNRLYWYRQTLGQGPEFLTYFQNEAQLEKSRLLSDRFSAERPKGSFSTLEIQRTEQGDSAMYLCASSPVGSDTQYFGPGTRLTVL.

The V gene is TRBV14, the J gene TRBJ2-1; D unresolved. Trimming pared 0 bases from V and 4 bases from J, leaving 4 bases between. The CDR3 is 13 amino acids. CDR1 is SGHDN and CDR2 is FVKESK in the germline V gene. CDR3: CASSQDMYNEQFF. DNA for the CDR3: TGTGCCAGCAGCCAAGATATGTACAATGAGCAGTTCTTC.

The chain uses TRBV5-6 and TRBJ2-7, with unresolved D. Trimming stripped 4 bases from V and 2 bases from J, with 7 bases between. The V gene's germline CDR1 is SGHDT and CDR2 YYEEEE. CDR3 length: 12 residues. The CDR3 loop reads CASSTFAYEQYF. The CDR3 DNA reads as TGTGCCAGCAGCACATTCGCCTACGAGCAGTACTTC.

Concerning this clone itself: Other DNA sequences within the sample encode an identical CDR3. The J gene is TRBJ2-1, the V gene TRBV7-3; the D is unclear. Germline CDR1 SGHTA, CDR2 FQGTGA. CDR3 length equals 13 residues. V lost 5 bases, J lost 0 bases, and 5 bases lay in between. The CDR3 loop reads CASSPGSYNEQFF. DNA for the CDR3: TGTGCCAGCAGCCCCGGCTCCTACAATGAGCAGTTCTTC.

This chain links TRBV15 with TRBJ2-3; the D gene is possibly TRBD1 (6 bases). In germline, CDR1 is LNHNV, CDR2 YYDKDF (reference sequence). V lost 5 bases and J 0 bases, leaving 15 bases between the germline ends. The CDR3 extends over 16 amino acids. In DNA, the CDR3 is TGTGCCACCAGCGGCAGGGGATTCGCTAGCACAGATACGCAGTATTTT. This encodes CATSGRGFASTDTQYF.

The rearrangement uses TRBV18 and TRBJ2-2; D possibly corresponds to TRBD2 (6 bases). This CDR3 is built from 15 residues. V was pared by 2 bases and J by 0 bases, with 7 bases between. Germline loops: CDR1 KGHSH, CDR2 LQKENI. CDR3 region: CASSPASANTGELFF. CDR3 bases: TGTGCCAGCTCACCAGCTAGCGCGAACACCGGGGAGCTGTTTTTT.

Turning to this clone: Other DNA sequences in the sample encode the same CDR3. The CDR3 DNA reads TGTGCCAGCTCACCTAGGAGGGAGAACACTGAAGCTTTCTTT. Its protein product is CASSPRRENTEAFF. V and J are TRBV18 and TRBJ1-1; D is undetermined. Germline-derived CDR1 and CDR2 are KGHSH and LQKENI. Trimming pared 3 bases from V and 1 base from J, leaving 9 bases between. The CDR3 runs 14 residues.

The V call is TRBV4-1, the J call TRBJ2-5; D gene unclear. Germline assignment: CDR1 MGHRA and CDR2 YSYEKL. This CDR3 has 15 residues. Trimming left V 0 bases short and J 2 bases short, with 10 bases between. DNA for the CDR3: TGCGCCAGCAGCCAAGATGAGAACCGACAAGAGACCCAGTACTTC. Encoded protein: CASSQDENRQETQYF.

This clone occurred once. This chain uses TRBV6-2 or TRBV6-3 with TRBJ1-2, with D tentatively TRBD1 (5 bases). The CDR3 is made up of 15 amino acids. The V end lost 2 bases, the J end lost 5 bases, and 15 bases lay between the germline ends. Germline CDR1 is MNHEY and CDR2 is SVGEGT. For the CDR3, the DNA is TGTGCCAGCAGTTACATGGGGCGGATCGCGTATGGCTACACCTTC. This codes for CASSYMGRIAYGYTF.

The chain couples TRBV10-3 to TRBJ2-3; the D gene is possibly TRBD1 (6 bases). Per the germline V gene, CDR1 is ENHRY and CDR2 is SYGVKD. The CDR3 is made up of 12 amino acids. V was clipped by 6 bases and J by 5 bases, with 9 bases between them. Here the CDR3 DNA reads TGTGCCATCAGCGCACAGGGAGATACGCAGTATTTT. It specifies CAISAQGDTQYF.

CDR3 DNA: TGTGCCAGCAGCCAAGATGATCGGCAGGGGGATGGCTACACCTTC. This codes for CASSQDDRQGDGYTF. The J gene is TRBJ1-2, the V gene TRBV3-1 (or the pseudogene TRBV3-2); TRBD1 matches at 7 bases. The CDR3 runs 15 residues. Germline V gene lookup returns CDR1 LGHDT and CDR2 YNNKEL (reference sequence). With 0 bases clipped from V and 6 bases from J, the junction kept 7 bases outside the gene matches.

The V and J genes are TRBV2 and TRBJ2-1; 8 bases are shared with TRBD2. Germline V CDR1 and CDR2: SNHLY, FYNNEI. CDR3 length: 18 amino acids. The J segment lost 1 base and the V segment lost 6 bases, leaving 14 bases of the junction unmatched. CDR3 residues: CASRANYYSGKSYNEQFF. The CDR3 region has the DNA TGTGCCAGCAGGGCCAATTATTATAGCGGGAAGTCCTACAATGAGCAGTTCTTC.

The chain couples TRBV15 to TRBJ2-3; 9 nucleotides align to TRBD2. CDR3 length equals 20 residues. Germline V gene sequence: CDR1 LNHNV, CDR2 YYDKDF (reference sequence). Trimming took 3 bases from V and 8 from J; bases not matched to a gene: 24. Here the CDR3 reads CATSSRGRAGGRPSGGTQYF. The CDR3 nucleotides read TGTGCCACCAGCAGCCGTGGTAGAGCGGGGGGTCGTCCCTCGGGTGGTACGCAGTATTTT.

The chain combines TRBV28 with TRBJ2-7, with TRBD1 identical over 7 bases. Germline V gene data show CDR1 as MDHEN and CDR2 as SYDVKM. J gave up 5 bases and V 5 bases, and 6 bases lay outside the gene matches. The CDR3 is 13 residues long. The CDR3 loop reads CASSTGQFNEQYF. CDR3 sequence (DNA): TGTGCCAGCAGTACGGGACAGTTCAACGAGCAGTACTTC. Based on the CDR3 plus reference TRBV28 and TRBJ2-7, the full variable domain is DVKVTQSSRYLVKRTGEKVFLECVQDMDHENMFWYRQDPGLGLRLIYFSYDVKMKEKGDIPEGYSVSREKKERFSLILESASTNQTSMYLCASSTGQFNEQYFGPGTRLTVT.

The chain recombines TRBV12-5 with TRBJ2-1; TRBD1 aligns across 7 bases. This CDR3 contains 14 residues. Per the germline V gene, CDR1 is LGHNT and CDR2 is FRNRAP. The V and J ends lost 4 bases and 4 bases, in that order; junction bases with no gene match: 4. The CDR3, as DNA: TGTGCTAGTGGTTGGGACAGCCTGTACAATGAGCAGTTCTTC. It encodes CASGWDSLYNEQFF.

The V call is TRBV7-3, the J call TRBJ2-1, with a tentative D call TRBD2 (6 bases). V was clipped by 5 bases and J by 10 bases, with 15 bases between them. The CDR3 covers 13 residues. Germline V gene sequence: CDR1 SGHTA, CDR2 FQGTGA. CDR3 in DNA: TGTGCCAGCAGCCCCCAACTAGCCGGGGAGCAGTTCTTC. Amino acids: CASSPQLAGEQFF.

This chain joins TRBV9 and TRBJ1-3; the match to TRBD1 covers 9 bases. This CDR3 region has 16 residues. Per the germline V gene, CDR1 is SGDLS and CDR2 is YYNGEE. The V gene end was trimmed by 4 bases and the J gene end by 3 bases; junction bases not matched to a gene: 8. The CDR3 region is CASSMLQGAGGNTIYF. For the CDR3, the DNA is TGTGCCAGCAGCATGTTACAGGGGGCAGGTGGAAACACCATATATTTT.

This chain uses TRBV27 with TRBJ2-3; TRBD2 aligns across 7 bases. Germline trimming cut 6 bases from V and 0 bases from J; bases unmatched to any gene: 12. The CDR3 is made up of 17 amino acids. Per the germline V gene, CDR1 is MNHEY and CDR2 is SMNVEV (reference sequence). The chain's CDR3 is CASRRRTSLTSTDTQYF. CDR3 DNA sequence: TGTGCCAGCAGACGCCGGACTAGTTTAACAAGCACAGATACGCAGTATTTT.

V gene TRBV9 combines with J gene TRBJ2-3, with 7 bases that match TRBD1. Germline V gene lookup returns CDR1 SGDLS and CDR2 YYNGEE. V lost 6 bases and J lost 6; bases outside the gene matches: 7. This CDR3 has 13 amino acids. CDR3 DNA: TGTGCCAGCAACCGCCAACAGGGGGATACGCAGTATTTT. This sequence encodes CASNRQQGDTQYF.

The genes are TRBV5-1 and TRBJ1-1; TRBD1 aligns across 8 bases. The CDR3 runs to 15 residues. Looked up from germline, CDR1 is SGHRS and CDR2 is YFSETQ. Trimming at V came to 0 bases and at J to 1 base, leaving 2 bases not matched to a gene. The CDR3 bases are TGCGCCAGCAGCTTGGGACAGGGGAAGAACACTGAAGCTTTCTTT. Translating gives CASSLGQGKNTEAFF. The variable domain in full, completed from reference TRBV5-1 and TRBJ1-1, reads KAGVTQTPRYLIKTRGQQVTLSCSPISGHRSVSWYQQTPGQGLQFLFEYFSETQRNKGNFPGRFSGRQFSNSRSEMNVSTLELGDSALYLCASSLGQGKNTEAFFGQGTRLTVV.

The chain joins TRBV13 to TRBJ2-2, with 9 nucleotides matching TRBD2. Germline lookup yields CDR1 PRHDT and CDR2 FYEKMQ (reference sequence). The CDR3 has 14 amino acids. V shed 6 bases and J 1 base; nucleotides not matched to a gene: 0. The CDR3: CASRLAGNTGELFF. As DNA, the CDR3 is TGTGCCAGCAGACTAGCGGGGAACACCGGGGAGCTGTTTTTT.

The chain employs TRBV3-1 (or the pseudogene TRBV3-2) and TRBJ2-2; 7 nucleotides line up with TRBD2. Looked up from germline, CDR1 is LGHDT and CDR2 is YNNKEL (reference sequence). The CDR3 contains 15 residues. The V segment lost 4 bases and the J segment 1 base; nucleotides outside the gene matches: 3. The CDR3 sequence is CASSRGGGNTGELFF. In DNA form, the CDR3 reads TGTGCCAGCAGCCGGGGGGGAGGGAACACCGGGGAGCTGTTTTTT.

J is TRBJ2-5 and V is TRBV3-1 (or the pseudogene TRBV3-2), with TRBD1 identical over 10 bases. CDR3 length: 19 amino acids. Unmatched junction bases numbered 13, after V lost 2 bases and J lost 1 base. Germline V gene data show CDR1 as LGHDT and CDR2 as YNNKEL (reference sequence). The CDR3 DNA is TGTGCCAGCAGCCAAAAGGGGACAGGGGCGGGAGGCCCCCAAGAGACCCAGTACTTC. Protein product: CASSQKGTGAGGPQETQYF.

This chain joins TRBV7-6 and TRBJ1-1; tentative D call: TRBD1 (6 bases). Between the trimmed V and J ends, which lost 1 base and 5 bases, there was a span of 11 bases. This CDR3 is 14 amino acids long. Looked up from germline, CDR1 is SGHVS and CDR2 is FNYEAQ. CDR3 amino acids: CASSLEQGGTEAFF. The CDR3 DNA reads TGTGCCAGCAGCTTAGAACAGGGTGGAACTGAAGCTTTCTTT.

The genes are TRBV19 and TRBJ2-2; the D gene is possibly TRBD1 (6 bases). CDR3 length: 15 residues. Germline CDR1 LNHDA, CDR2 SQIVND (reference sequence). V lost 9 bases, J lost 7 bases, and 21 bases lay in between. The CDR3 region is CASRSFGSGVGELFF. CDR3 coding DNA: TGTGCCAGCCGATCGTTTGGGTCAGGGGTCGGGGAGCTGTTTTTT.

J is TRBJ1-5 and V is TRBV6-5; possibly TRBD1 for D (5 bases). V shed 5 bases and J shed 3 bases, with 8 bases lying between them. This CDR3 has 13 residues. CDR1 MNHEY and CDR2 SVGAGI come from the germline V gene. The chain's CDR3 is CASSPGINQPQHF. CDR3 in DNA: TGTGCCAGCAGTCCAGGGATCAATCAGCCCCAGCATTTT.

This chain joins TRBV19 and TRBJ2-5; 9 positions match TRBD2. Germline V gene lookup returns CDR1 LNHDA and CDR2 SQIVND (reference sequence). Germline trimming cut 3 bases from V and 5 bases from J; bases unmatched to any gene: 7. The CDR3 length is 15 residues. Here the CDR3 reads CASSIQGTSRETQYF. CDR3 DNA sequence: TGTGCCAGTAGTATTCAAGGGACTAGCAGGGAGACCCAGTACTTC.

This clone was found once. This chain joins TRBV6-6 and TRBJ1-2, with D perhaps matching TRBD1 (5 bases). V was shortened by 10 bases and J by 4 bases, with 16 bases between the two germline ends. The germline V gene encodes CDR1 MNHNY and CDR2 SVGAGI (reference sequence). The CDR3 extends over 13 amino acids. CDR3 residues: CATTSGGSYGYTF. The CDR3 DNA is TGTGCCACCACTTCGGGGGGATCCTATGGCTACACCTTC.

V and J are TRBV7-2 and TRBJ1-6; a possible D gene is TRBD1 (5 bases). The ends were cut back, 4 bases at V and 9 bases at J, with 16 bases in the middle. The CDR3 is 15 amino acids. Germline CDR1 reads SGHTA; CDR2 reads FQGNSA. CDR3 DNA sequence: TGTGCCAGCAGCTCCCAGGGAATTGGGCTTTCACCCCTCCACTTT. Translated, it gives CASSSQGIGLSPLHF.

This chain uses TRBV6-2 or TRBV6-3 with TRBJ1-4; 9 positions agree with TRBD1. CDR3 length equals 15 residues. Germline assignment: CDR1 MNHEY and CDR2 SVGEGT. With 6 bases clipped from V and 5 bases from J, the junction kept 7 bases outside the gene matches. The CDR3 here is CASSPQGAQNEKLFF. CDR3 nucleotides: TGTGCCAGCAGCCCACAGGGGGCGCAGAATGAAAAACTGTTTTTT.

The table lists this clone with a few counts. The V call is TRBV19, the J call TRBJ1-5, with D possibly TRBD1 on 6 matching bases. Germline CDR1 LNHDA, CDR2 SQIVND (reference sequence). The CDR3 totals 15 residues. V was shortened by 3 bases and J by 6 bases, with 15 bases between the two germline ends. In DNA, the CDR3 is TGTGCCAGTAGTATTCTTGGGACACTTAGTCAGCCCCAGCATTTT. This gives the protein CASSILGTLSQPQHF.

The chain joins TRBV11-2 to TRBJ1-2, with TRBD1 matching 8 bases. The germline gives CDR1 SGHAT, CDR2 FQNNGV. V was clipped by 3 bases and J by 7 bases; unmatched bases: 10. The CDR3 runs 15 residues. The chain's CDR3 is CASSFSQDRVSGYTF. The CDR3 DNA reads as TGTGCCAGCAGCTTTAGCCAGGACAGGGTCAGTGGCTACACCTTC.